Detailed here is one TCR beta chain. This sample stems from a study of blood T cell repertoires in COVID-19. At the level of the study: Material from acute and convalescent COVID-19 was sourced from the United States, Italy and Spain. T cells, B-cell-depleted T cells, or PBMCs provided the cDNA or gDNA that served as material.

Authors' methods: Counts of nucleated cells, estimated from reference gene primer amplification, were obtained. Some clones are missing from TCRdb's copy, which holds only in-frame ones; the method was immunoSEQ multiplex PCR. D and trimming come from the DNA, and the V and J calls and clone size come from that table. The sample holds approximately 82,000 clones, approximately 78% seen once. The CDR3 contains 13 residues. CDR1 is KGHSH, CDR2 LQKENI, per germline. V dropped 5 bases and J dropped 6; count of bases not matched to a gene: 6. The sequence came from a human donor in a cohort sampled during active COVID-19. The sample was peripheral blood. The V gene is TRBV18, the J gene TRBJ2-7; 8 nucleotides match TRBD1. CDR3 coding DNA: TGTGCCAGCTCATCGGACAGGGCCGGCGAGCAGTACTTC. This codes for CASSSDRAGEQYF.